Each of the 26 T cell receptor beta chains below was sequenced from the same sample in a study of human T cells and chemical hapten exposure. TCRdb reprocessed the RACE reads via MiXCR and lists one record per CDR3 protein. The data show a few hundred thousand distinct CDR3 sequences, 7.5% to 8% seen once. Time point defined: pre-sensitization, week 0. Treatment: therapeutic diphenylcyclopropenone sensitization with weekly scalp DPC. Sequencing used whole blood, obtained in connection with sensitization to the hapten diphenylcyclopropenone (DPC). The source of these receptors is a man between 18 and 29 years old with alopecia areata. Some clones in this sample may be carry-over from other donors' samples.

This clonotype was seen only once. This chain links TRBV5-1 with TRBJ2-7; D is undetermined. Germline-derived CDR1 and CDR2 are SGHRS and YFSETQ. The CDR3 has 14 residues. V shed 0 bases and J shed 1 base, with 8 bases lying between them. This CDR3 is CASSLARSSYEQYF. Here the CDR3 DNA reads TGCGCCAGCAGCTTGGCGCGGAGTTCCTACGAGCAGTACTTC.

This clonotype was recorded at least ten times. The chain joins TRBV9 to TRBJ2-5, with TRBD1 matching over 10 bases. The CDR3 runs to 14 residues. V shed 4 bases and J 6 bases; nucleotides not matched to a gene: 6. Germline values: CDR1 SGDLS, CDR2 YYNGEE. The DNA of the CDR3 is TGTGCCAGCAGCACAGGGACAGGGGAAAAGACCCAGTACTTC. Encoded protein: CASSTGTGEKTQYF.

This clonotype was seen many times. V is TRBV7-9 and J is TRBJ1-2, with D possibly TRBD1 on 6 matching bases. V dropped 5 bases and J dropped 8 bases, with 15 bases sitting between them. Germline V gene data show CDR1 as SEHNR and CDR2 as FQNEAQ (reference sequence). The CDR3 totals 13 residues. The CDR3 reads CASSPPGEEGYTF. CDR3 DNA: TGTGCCAGCAGCCCGCCAGGGGAAGAAGGCTACACCTTC.

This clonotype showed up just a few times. This CDR3 is CASSSYRERTAKNIQYF. The CDR3 DNA is TGTGCCAGCAGTAGCTACCGGGAGCGGACAGCCAAAAACATTCAGTACTTC. V gene TRBV6-5 combines with J gene TRBJ2-4; tentatively, D is TRBD2 (6 bases). Between the trimmed V and J ends, which lost 5 bases and 0 bases, there was a span of 17 bases. Germline V gene sequence: CDR1 MNHEY, CDR2 SVGAGI. The CDR3 has 17 residues.

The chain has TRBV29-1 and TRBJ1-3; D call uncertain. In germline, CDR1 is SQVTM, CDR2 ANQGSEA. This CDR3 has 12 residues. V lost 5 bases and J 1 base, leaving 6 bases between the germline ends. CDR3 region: CSVHVSGNTIYF. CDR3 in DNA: TGCAGCGTTCACGTTTCTGGAAACACCATATATTTT.

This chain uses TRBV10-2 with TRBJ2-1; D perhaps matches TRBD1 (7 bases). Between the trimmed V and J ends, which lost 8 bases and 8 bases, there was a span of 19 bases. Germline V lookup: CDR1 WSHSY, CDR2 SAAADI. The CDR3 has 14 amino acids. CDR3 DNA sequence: TGCGCCAGCTACGCCCCAGGGGGGCACTATGAGCAGTTCTTC. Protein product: CASYAPGGHYEQFF.

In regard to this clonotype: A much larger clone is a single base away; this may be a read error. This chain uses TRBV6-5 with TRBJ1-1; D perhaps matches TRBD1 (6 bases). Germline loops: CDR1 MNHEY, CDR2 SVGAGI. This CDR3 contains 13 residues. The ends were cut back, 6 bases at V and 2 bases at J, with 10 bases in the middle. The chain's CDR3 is CASRKTGNTEAFF. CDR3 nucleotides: TGTGCCAGCAGGAAGACAGGTAACACTGAAGCTTTCTTT.

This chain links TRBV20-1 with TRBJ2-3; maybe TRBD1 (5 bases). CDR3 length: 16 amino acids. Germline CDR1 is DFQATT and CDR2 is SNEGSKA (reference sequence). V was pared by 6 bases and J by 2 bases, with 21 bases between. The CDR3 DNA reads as TGCAGTGCCCCCCTGCCAGGGCCATTTTTCACAGATACGCAGTATTTT. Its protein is CSAPLPGPFFTDTQYF.

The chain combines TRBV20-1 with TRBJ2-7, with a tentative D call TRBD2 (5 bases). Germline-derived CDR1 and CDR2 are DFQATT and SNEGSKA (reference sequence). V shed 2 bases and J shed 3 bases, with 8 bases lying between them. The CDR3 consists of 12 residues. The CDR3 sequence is CSARTAGYEQYV. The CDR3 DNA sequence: TGCAGTGCTAGAACGGCGGGCTACGAGCAGTACGTC.

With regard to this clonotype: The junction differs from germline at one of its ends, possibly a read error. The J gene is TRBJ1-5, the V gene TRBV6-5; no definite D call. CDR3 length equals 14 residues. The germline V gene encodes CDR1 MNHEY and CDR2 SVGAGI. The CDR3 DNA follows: TGTGCCAGCAGCTCAGGATATAGCGATCAGCCCCAGCATTTT. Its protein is CASSSGYSDQPQHF.

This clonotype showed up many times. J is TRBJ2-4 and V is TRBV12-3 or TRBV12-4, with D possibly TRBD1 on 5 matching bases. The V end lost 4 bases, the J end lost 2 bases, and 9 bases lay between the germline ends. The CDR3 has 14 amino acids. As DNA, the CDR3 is TGTGCCAGCAGTTCTGACAGCCCCAAAAACATTCAGTACTTC. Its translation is CASSSDSPKNIQYF.

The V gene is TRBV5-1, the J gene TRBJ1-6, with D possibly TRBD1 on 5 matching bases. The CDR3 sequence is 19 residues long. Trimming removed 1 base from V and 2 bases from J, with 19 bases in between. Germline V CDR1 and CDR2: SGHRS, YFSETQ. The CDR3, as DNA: TGCGCCAGCAGCTTGTTGTTCCAGGGAAGTTTGCCCTATAATTCACCCCTCCACTTT. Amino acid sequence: CASSLLFQGSLPYNSPLHF.

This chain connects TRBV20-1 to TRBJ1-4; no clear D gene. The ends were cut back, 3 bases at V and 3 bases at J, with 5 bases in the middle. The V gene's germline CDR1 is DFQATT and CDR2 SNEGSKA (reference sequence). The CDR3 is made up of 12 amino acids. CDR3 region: CSASFANEKLFF. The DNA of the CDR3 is TGCAGTGCTAGTTTTGCTAATGAAAAACTGTTTTTT.

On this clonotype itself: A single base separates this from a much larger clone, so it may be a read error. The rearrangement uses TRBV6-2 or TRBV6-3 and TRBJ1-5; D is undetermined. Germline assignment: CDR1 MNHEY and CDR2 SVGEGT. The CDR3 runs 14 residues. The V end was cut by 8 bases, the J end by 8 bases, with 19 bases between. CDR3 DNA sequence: TGTGCCAGCCGTCCCGCCGCCCCGAGTGAGCCCCAGCATTTT. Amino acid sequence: CASRPAAPSEPQHF.

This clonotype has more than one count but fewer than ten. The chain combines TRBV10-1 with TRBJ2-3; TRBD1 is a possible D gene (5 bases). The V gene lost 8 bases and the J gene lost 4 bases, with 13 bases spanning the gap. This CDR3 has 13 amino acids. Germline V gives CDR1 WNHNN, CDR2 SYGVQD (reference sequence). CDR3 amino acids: CASRAGHADTQYF. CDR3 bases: TGCGCCAGCCGGGCAGGGCACGCAGATACGCAGTATTTT.

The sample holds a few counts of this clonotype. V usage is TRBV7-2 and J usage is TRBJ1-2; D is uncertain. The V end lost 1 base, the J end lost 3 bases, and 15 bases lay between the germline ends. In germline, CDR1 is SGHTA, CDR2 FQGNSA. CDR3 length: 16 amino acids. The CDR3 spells CASSLVLSSSDYGYTF. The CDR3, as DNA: TGTGCCAGCAGCTTAGTATTGTCCTCCTCTGACTATGGCTACACCTTC.

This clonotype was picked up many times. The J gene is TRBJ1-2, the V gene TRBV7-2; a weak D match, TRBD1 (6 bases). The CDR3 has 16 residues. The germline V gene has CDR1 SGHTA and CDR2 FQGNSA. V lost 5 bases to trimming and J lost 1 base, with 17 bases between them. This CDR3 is CASSLGGQIYNYGYTF. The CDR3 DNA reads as TGTGCCAGCAGCCTAGGGGGGCAGATTTATAACTATGGCTACACCTTC.

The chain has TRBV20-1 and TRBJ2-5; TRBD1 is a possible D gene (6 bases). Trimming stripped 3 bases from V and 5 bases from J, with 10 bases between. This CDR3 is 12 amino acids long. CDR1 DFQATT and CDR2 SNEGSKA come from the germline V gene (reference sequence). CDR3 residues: CSASPQGETQYF. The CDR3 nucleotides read TGCAGTGCTAGTCCGCAGGGGGAGACCCAGTACTTC.

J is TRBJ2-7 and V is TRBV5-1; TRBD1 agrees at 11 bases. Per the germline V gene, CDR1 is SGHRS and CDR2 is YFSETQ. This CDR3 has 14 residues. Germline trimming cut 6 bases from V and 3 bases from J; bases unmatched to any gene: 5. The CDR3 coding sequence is TGCGCCAGCACGGCTGGGACAGGGGGCTACGAGCAGTACTTC. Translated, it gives CASTAGTGGYEQYF.

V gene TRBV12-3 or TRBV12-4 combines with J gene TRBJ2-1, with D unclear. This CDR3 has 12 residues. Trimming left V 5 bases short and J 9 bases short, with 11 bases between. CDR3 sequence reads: CASSDPVVEQFF. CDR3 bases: TGTGCCAGCAGTGACCCAGTGGTTGAGCAGTTCTTC.

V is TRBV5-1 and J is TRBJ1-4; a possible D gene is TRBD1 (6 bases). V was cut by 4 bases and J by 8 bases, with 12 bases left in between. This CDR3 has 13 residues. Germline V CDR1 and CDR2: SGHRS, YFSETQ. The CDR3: CASSPDRKEKLFF. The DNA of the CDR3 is TGCGCCAGCAGCCCGGACAGAAAAGAAAAACTGTTTTTT.

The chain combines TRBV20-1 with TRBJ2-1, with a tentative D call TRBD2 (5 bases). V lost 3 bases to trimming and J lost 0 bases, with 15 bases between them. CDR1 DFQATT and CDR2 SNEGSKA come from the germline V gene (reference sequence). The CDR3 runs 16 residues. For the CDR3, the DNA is TGCAGTGCTAGGGGCGGACTGATTAGCTCCTACAATGAGCAGTTCTTC. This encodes CSARGGLISSYNEQFF.

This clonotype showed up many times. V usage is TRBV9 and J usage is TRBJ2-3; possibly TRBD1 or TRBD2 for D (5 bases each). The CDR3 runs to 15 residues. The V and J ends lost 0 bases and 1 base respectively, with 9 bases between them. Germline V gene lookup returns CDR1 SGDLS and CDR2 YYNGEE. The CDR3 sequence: CASSVDGDRTDTQYF. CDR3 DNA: TGTGCCAGCAGCGTAGACGGGGACCGCACAGATACGCAGTATTTT.

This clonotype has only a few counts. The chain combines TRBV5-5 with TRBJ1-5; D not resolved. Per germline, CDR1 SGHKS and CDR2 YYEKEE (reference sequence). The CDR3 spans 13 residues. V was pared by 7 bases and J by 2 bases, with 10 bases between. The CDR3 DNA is TGTGCCAGCCAAGAGTTTGGCAATCAGCCCCAGCATTTT. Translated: CASQEFGNQPQHF.

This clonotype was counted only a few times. CDR3 amino acids: CSVEAGFNQPQHF. DNA for the CDR3: TGCAGCGTTGAGGCGGGGTTCAATCAGCCCCAGCATTTT. This chain links TRBV29-1 with TRBJ1-5, with D unclear. The CDR3 spans 13 residues. Trimming took 3 bases from V and 3 from J, leaving 9 bases between them. Looked up from germline, CDR1 is SQVTM and CDR2 is ANQGSEA. The full variable domain, its missing parts supplied by reference TRBV29-1 and TRBJ1-5, is SAVISQKPSRDICQRGTSLTIQCQVDSQVTMMFWYRQQPGQSLTLIATANQGSEATYESGFVIDKFPISRPNLTFSTLTVSNMSPEDSSIYLCSVEAGFNQPQHFGDGTRLSIL.

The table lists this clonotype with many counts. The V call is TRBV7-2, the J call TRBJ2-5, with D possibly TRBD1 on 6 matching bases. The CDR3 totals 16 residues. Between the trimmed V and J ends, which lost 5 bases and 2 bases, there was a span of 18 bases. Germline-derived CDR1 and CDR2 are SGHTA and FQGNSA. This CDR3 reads CASSPSPDRSQETQYF. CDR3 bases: TGTGCCAGCAGCCCATCCCCGGACAGAAGTCAAGAGACCCAGTACTTC.